This TCR beta chain is from a study of blood T cell repertoires in COVID-19. Study summary: Sites across the United States, Italy and Spain contributed samples from acute and convalescent COVID-19. The cDNA or gDNA used as material had been derived from T cells, B-cell-depleted T cells, or PBMCs.

The CDR3 is made up of 16 amino acids. V was cut by 0 bases and J by 0 bases, with 10 bases left in between. The germline V gene encodes CDR1 SGHRS and CDR2 YFSETQ. Original handling: Cell counts per sample came from amplifying reference gene primers. Generated by immunoSEQ multiplex PCR, the TCRdb table keeps only in-frame clones and is missing some. That table gives V, J and clone size, and the DNA gave D and trimming. Among 90,000 to 100,000 clones, around 84% were seen once, and the ten largest hold roughly 25%. This sequence was found in a man in his fifties or sixties with acute or convalescent COVID-19. The rearrangement uses TRBV5-1 and TRBJ1-3; weak D call: TRBD1 (5 bases). The sequencing sample was made of peripheral blood. CDR3 amino acids: CASSLAKQASGNTIYF. The CDR3 DNA reads TGCGCCAGCAGCTTGGCCAAACAGGCCTCTGGAAACACCATATATTTT.